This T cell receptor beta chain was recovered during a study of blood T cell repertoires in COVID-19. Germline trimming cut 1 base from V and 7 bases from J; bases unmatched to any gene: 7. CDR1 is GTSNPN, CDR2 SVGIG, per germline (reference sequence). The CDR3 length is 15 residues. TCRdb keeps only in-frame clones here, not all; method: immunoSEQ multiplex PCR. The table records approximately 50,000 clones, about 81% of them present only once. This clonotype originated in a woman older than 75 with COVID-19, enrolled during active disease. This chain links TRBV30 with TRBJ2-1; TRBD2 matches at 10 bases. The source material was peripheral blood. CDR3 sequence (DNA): TGTGCCTGGAGTGACCAGGGACTAGCGCTAAATGAGCAGTTCTTC. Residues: CAWSDQGLALNEQFF.